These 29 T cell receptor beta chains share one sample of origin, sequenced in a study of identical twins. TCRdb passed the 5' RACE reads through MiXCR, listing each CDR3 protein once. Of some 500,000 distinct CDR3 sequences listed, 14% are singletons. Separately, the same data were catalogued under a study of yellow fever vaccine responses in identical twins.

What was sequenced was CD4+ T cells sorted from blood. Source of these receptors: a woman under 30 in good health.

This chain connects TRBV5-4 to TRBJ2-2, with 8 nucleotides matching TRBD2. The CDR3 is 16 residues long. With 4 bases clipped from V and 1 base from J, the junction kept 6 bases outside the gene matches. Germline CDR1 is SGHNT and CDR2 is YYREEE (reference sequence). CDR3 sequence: CASSPSTSGNTGELFF. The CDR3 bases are TGTGCCAGCAGCCCTTCAACTAGCGGGAACACCGGGGAGCTGTTTTTT.

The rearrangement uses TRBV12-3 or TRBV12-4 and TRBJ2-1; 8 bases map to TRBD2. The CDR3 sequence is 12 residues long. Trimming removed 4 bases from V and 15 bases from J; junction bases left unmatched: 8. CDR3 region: CASSSLAGRGFF. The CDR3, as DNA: TGTGCCAGCAGTTCATTAGCGGGGCGCGGGTTCTTC.

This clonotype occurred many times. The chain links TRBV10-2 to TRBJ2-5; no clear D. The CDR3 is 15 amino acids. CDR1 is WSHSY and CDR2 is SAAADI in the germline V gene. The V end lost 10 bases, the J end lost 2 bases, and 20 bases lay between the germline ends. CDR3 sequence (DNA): TGCGCCACCGCTCCTCGGGCGGCCTCTCAAGAGACCCAGTACTTC. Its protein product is CATAPRAASQETQYF.

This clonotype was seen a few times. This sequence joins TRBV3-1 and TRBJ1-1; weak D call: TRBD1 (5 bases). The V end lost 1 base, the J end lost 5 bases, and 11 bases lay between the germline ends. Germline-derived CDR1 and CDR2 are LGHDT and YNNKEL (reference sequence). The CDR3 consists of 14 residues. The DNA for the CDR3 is TGTGCCAGCAGCCAAGTACCGGGGGGGACTGAAGCTTTCTTT. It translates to CASSQVPGGTEAFF. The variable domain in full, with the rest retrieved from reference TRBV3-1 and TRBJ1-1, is DTAVSQTPKYLVTQMGNDKSIKCEQNLGHDTMYWYKQDSKKFLKIMFSYNNKELIINETVPNRFSPKSPDKAHLNLHINSLELGDSAVYFCASSQVPGGTEAFFGQGTRLTVV.

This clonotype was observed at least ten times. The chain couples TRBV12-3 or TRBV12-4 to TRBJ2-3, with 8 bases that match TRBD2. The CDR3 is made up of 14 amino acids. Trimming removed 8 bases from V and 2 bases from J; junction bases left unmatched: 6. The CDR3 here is CASASGGLTDTQYF. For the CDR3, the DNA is TGTGCCAGCGCTTCGGGAGGGCTCACAGATACGCAGTATTTT.

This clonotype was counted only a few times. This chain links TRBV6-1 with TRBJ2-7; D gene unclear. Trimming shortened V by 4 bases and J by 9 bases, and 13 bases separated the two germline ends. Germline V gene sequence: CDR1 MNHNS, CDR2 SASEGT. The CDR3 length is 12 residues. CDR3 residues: CASSVVGSRQYF. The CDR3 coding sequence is TGTGCCAGCAGTGTGGTAGGATCGAGGCAGTACTTC.

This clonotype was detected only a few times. The CDR3 sequence: CSGSLTSGGYNEQFF. Here the CDR3 DNA reads TGCAGTGGTTCCCTCACTAGCGGGGGGTACAATGAGCAGTTCTTC. The chain recombines TRBV20-1 with TRBJ2-1, with TRBD2 identical over 12 bases. J was trimmed by 4 bases and V by 7 bases; bases with no gene match: 8. CDR3 length: 15 residues. Germline V CDR1 and CDR2: DFQATT, SNEGSKA (reference sequence).

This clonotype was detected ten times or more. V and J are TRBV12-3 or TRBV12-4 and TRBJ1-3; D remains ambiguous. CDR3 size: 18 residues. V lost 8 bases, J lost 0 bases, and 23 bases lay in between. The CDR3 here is CASSLGTWFSSSGNTIYF. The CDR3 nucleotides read TGTGCCAGCTCCCTTGGCACTTGGTTTTCGAGCTCTGGAAACACCATATATTTT.

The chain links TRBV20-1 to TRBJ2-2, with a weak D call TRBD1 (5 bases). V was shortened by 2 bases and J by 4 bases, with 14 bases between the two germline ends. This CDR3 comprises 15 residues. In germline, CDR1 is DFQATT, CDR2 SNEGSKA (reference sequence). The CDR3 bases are TGCAGTGCTAGAAGACAGACACGAAGCACCGGGGAGCTGTTTTTT. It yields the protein CSARRQTRSTGELFF.

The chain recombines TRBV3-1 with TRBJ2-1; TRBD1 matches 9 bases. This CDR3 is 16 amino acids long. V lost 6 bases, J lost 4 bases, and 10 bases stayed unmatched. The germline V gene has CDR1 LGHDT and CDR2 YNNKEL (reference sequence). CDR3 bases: TGTGCCAGCAGTCGGACCGGGACAGGGATATACAATGAGCAGTTCTTC. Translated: CASSRTGTGIYNEQFF.

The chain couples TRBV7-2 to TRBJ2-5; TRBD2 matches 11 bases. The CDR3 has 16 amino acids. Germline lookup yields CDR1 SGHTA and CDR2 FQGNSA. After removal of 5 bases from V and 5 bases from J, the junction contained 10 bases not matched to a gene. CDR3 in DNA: TGTGCCAGCAGCCCCTTAGCGGGAGGGCCCCGGGAGACCCAGTACTTC. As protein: CASSPLAGGPRETQYF.

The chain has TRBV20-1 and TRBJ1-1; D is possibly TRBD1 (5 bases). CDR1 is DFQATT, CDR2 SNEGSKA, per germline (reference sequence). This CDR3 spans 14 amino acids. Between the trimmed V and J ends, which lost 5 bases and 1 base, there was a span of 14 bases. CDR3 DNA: TGCAGTGCTCGGACCAGGGCCCCGAACACTGAAGCTTTCTTT. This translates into CSARTRAPNTEAFF.

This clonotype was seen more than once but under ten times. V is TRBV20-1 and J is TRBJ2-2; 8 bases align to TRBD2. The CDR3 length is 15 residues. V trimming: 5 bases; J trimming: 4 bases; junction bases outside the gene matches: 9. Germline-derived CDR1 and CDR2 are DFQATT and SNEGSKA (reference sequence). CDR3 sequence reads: CSAGPGGSGTGELFF. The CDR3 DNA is TGCAGTGCTGGTCCGGGGGGGTCGGGCACCGGGGAGCTGTTTTTT.

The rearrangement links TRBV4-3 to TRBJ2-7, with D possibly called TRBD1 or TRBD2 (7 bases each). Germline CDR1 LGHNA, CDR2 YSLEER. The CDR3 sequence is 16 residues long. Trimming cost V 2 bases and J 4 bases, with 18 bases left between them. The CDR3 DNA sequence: TGCGCCAGCAGCCAAAAGGGAGGGGGCATAGCGTACGAGCAGTACTTC. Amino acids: CASSQKGGGIAYEQYF.

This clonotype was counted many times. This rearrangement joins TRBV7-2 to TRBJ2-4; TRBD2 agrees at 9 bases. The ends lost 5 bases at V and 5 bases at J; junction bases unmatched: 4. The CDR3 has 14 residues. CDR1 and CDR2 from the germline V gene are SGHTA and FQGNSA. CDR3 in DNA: TGTGCCAGCAGCCCAAGCGGGAGGCAAAACATTCAGTACTTC. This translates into CASSPSGRQNIQYF.

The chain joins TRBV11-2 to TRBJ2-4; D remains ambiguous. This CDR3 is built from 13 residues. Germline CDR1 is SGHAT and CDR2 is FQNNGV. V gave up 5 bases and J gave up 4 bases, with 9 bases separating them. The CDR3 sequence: CASSPEHKNIQYF. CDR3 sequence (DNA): TGTGCCAGCAGCCCAGAGCATAAAAACATTCAGTACTTC.

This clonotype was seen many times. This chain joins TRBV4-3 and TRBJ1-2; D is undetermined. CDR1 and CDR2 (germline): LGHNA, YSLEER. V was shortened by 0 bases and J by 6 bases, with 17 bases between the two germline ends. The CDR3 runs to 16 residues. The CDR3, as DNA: TGCGCCAGCAGCCAAGATCTGGCCCCTACGTCTAATGGCTACACCTTC. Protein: CASSQDLAPTSNGYTF.

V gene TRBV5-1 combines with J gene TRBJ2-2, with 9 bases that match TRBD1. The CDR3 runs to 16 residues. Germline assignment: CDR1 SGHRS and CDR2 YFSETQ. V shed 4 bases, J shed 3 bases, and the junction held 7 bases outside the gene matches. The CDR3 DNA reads TGCGCCAGCAGCCCGGACAGGGGAAAGTACACCGGGGAGCTGTTTTTT. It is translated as CASSPDRGKYTGELFF.

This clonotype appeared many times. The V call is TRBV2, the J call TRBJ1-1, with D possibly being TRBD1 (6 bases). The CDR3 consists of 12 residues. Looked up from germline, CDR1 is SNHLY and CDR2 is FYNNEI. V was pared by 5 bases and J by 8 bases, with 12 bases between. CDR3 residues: CASSWTALEAFF. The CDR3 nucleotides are TGTGCCAGCAGTTGGACAGCCCTCGAAGCTTTCTTT.

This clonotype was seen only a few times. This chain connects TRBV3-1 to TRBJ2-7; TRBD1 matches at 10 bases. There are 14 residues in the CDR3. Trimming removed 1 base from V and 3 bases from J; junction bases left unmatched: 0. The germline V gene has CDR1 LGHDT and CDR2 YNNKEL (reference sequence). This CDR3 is CASSQGDRGYEQYF. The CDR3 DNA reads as TGTGCCAGCAGCCAAGGGGACAGGGGCTACGAGCAGTACTTC.

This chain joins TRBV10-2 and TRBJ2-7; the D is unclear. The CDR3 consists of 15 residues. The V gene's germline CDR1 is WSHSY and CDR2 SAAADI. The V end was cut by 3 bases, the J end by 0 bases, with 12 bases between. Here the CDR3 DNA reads TGCGCCAGCAGTGATATAGGGAAGATCTCCTACGAGCAGTACTTC. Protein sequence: CASSDIGKISYEQYF.

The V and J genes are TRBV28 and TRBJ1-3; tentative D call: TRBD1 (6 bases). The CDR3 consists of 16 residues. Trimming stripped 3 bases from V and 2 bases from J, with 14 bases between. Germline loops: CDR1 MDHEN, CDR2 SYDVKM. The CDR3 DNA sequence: TGTGCCAGCAGTTTGCAGGGGCTGGGAACTGGAAACACCATATATTTT. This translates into CASSLQGLGTGNTIYF.

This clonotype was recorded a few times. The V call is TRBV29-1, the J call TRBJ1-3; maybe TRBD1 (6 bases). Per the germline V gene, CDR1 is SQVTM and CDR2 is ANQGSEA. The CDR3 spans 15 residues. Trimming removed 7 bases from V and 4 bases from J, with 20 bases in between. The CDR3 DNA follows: TGCAGCGCTGATGTACAGGGAAAGGGCGGAAACACCATATATTTT. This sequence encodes CSADVQGKGGNTIYF.

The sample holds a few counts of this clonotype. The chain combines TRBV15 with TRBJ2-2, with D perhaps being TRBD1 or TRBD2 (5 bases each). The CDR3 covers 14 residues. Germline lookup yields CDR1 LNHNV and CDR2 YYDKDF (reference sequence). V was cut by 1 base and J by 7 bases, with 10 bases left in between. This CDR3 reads CATSRGDLYGELFF. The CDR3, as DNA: TGTGCCACCAGCAGAGGGGACCTCTACGGGGAGCTGTTTTTT.

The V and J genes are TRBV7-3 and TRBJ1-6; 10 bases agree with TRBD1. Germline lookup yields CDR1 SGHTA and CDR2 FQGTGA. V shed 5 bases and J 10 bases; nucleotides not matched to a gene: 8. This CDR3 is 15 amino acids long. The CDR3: CASSERDRGRSPLHF. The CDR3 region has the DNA TGTGCCAGCAGCGAGAGGGACAGGGGACGGTCACCCCTCCACTTT.

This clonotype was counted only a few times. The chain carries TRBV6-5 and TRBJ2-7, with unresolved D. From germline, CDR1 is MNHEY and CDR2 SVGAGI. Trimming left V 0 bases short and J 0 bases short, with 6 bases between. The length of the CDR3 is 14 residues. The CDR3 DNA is TGTGCCAGCAGTTACTCGCCGGTCTCCTACGAGCAGTACTTC. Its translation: CASSYSPVSYEQYF.

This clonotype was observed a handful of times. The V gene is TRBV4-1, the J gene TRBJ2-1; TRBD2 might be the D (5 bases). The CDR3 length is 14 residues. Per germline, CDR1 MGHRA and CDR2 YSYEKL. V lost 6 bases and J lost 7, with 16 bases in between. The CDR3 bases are TGCGCCAGCAGGCCTGCGGGCGGCGGGAATGAGCAGTTCTTC. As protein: CASRPAGGGNEQFF.

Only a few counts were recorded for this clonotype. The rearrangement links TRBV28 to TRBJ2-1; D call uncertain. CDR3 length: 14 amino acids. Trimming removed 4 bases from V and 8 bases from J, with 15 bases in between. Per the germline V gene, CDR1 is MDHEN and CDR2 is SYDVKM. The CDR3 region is CASSSSARGHEQFF. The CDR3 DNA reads TGTGCCAGCAGTTCCAGCGCCCGAGGCCATGAGCAGTTCTTC.

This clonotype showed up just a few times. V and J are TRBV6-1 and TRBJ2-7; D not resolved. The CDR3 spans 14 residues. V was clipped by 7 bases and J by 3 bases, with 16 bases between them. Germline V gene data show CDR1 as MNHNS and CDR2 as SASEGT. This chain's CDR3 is CASTGWGTGYEQYF. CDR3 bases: TGTGCCAGCACCGGTTGGGGAACGGGCTACGAGCAGTACTTC.